This T cell receptor (beta chain) was captured in a study of T cell responses to AZD1222 COVID-19 vaccine. Clones were sequenced by immunoSEQ multiplex PCR, and TCRdb holds only the in-frame ones, with some missing. In the table there are roughly 180,000 clones, over 80% of which are singletons. CDR3 size: 18 residues. The V and J ends lost 5 bases and 5 bases respectively, with 25 bases between them. CDR1 and CDR2 (germline): MNHNY, SVGAGI (reference sequence). General study points: Possibly, clonal diversity was underestimated; donors were largely white British and included more females. Regions 160-218 and 743-854 dominated among vaccine-associated CD4 TCRs spanning spike.

The count of this clone is one. Its antigen is as yet unknown. V and J are TRBV6-6 and TRBJ1-3, with TRBD1 as a possible D gene (6 bases). This specimen was peripheral blood, taken on day 0 of MenACWY control vaccination. The clonotype comes from an adult in good health. The CDR3 DNA reads TGTGCCAGCAGTCCGACTCGGCCTGACAGGTGGAGGAGAAACACCATATATTTT. Protein: CASSPTRPDRWRRNTIYF.